This T cell receptor beta chain was recorded in a study of technical replicates of blood from a few donors. Profiling relied on immunoSEQ multiplex PCR, and the TCRdb table lists in-frame clones only, not all of them. The repertoire holds fewer than 90,000 clones, with roughly 93% as singletons. V was pared by 6 bases and J by 4 bases, with 10 bases of the junction left unmatched. CDR3 length: 15 residues. The V gene's germline CDR1 is MNHEY and CDR2 SVGAGI. This rearrangement joins TRBV6-5 to TRBJ2-5; 8 bases align to TRBD2. Sequencing was carried out using T cells isolated from PBMCs. The TCR was taken from a human donor in good health. DNA for the CDR3: TGTGCCAGCAGCGGGGGGGGGTCTAGTGGAGAGACCCAGTACTTC. It is translated as CASSGGGSSGETQYF.